This T cell receptor (beta chain) was retrieved from a study of CD8 T cells in Susac syndrome. The wider study: Patients with Susac syndrome were therapy-naive, on corticosteroids, or on intravenous immunoglobulin alone at blood draw.

In this sample, this clonotype turned up once. With random hexamers, about 0.5 to 1 ug RNA was reverse transcribed. Using its own MiXCR run on the immunoSEQ multiplex PCR reads, TCRdb lists one record per CDR3 protein. Seen here are tens of thousands of distinct CDR3 sequences, about 92% observed once, and the top ten hold about 0.54%. The CD8+ and CD4+ T cells were isolated magnetically using a negative isolation approach, whereas the TEMRA cells were enriched by FACS. The material sequenced was CD4+ T cells from PBMCs. This TCR came from a human donor with Susac syndrome.

In DNA form, the CDR3 reads TGCGCCAGCAGCAACGACATCTACGAGCAGTACTTC. This sequence encodes CASSNDIYEQYF. The chain recombines TRBV5-1 with TRBJ2-7; D gene uncertain. Germline CDR1 is SGHRS and CDR2 is YFSETQ. The length of the CDR3 is 12 residues. V shed 4 bases and J shed 3 bases, with 8 bases lying between them.